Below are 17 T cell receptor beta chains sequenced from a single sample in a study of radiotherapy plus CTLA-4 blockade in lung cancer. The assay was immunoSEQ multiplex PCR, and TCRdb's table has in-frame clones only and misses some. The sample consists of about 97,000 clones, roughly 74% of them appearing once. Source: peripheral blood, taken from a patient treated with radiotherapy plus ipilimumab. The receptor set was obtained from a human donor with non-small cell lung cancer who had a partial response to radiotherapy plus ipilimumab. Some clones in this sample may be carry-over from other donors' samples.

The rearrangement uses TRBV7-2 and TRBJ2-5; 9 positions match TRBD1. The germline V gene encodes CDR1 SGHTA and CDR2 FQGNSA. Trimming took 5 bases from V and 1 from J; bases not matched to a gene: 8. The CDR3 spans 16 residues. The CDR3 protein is CASSLNRGLSQETQYF. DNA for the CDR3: TGTGCCAGCAGCCTAAACAGGGGGCTATCCCAAGAGACCCAGTACTTC.

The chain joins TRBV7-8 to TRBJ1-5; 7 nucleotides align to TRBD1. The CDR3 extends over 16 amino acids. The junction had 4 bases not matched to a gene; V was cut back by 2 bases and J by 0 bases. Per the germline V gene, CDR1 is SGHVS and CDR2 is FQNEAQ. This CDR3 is CASSLQGVYSNQPQHF. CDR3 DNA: TGTGCCAGCAGCTTACAGGGGGTCTATAGCAATCAGCCCCAGCATTTT.

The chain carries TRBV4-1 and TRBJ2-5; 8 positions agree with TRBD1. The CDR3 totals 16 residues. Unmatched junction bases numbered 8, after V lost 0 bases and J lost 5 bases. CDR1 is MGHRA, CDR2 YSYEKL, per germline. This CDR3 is CASSQDPGQGGETQYF. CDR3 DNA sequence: TGCGCCAGCAGCCAAGATCCCGGACAGGGTGGGGAGACCCAGTACTTC.

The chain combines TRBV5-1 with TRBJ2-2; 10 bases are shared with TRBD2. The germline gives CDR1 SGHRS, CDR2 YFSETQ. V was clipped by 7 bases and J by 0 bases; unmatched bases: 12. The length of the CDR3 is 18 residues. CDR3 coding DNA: TGCGCCAGCTCACTCGCCCCTAGCGGGAGCGCGAACACCGGGGAGCTGTTTTTT. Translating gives CASSLAPSGSANTGELFF.

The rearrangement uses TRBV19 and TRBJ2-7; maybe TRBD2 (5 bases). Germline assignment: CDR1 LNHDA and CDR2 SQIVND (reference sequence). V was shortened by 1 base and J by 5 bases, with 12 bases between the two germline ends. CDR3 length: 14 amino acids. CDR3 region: CASSIGAASNEQYF. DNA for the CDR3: TGTGCCAGTAGTATAGGAGCGGCCTCTAACGAGCAGTACTTC.

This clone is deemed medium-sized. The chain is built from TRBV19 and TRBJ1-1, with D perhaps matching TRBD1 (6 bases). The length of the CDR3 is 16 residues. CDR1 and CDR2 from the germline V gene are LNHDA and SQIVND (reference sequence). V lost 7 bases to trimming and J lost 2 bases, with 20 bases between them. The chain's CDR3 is CASKPGDTLGNTEAFF. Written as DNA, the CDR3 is TGTGCCAGTAAACCAGGGGATACACTCGGAAACACTGAAGCTTTCTTT.

CDR3: CASSPRTETETQYF. The CDR3 DNA sequence: TGTGCCAGCTCACCCCGGACAGAGACGGAGACCCAGTACTTC. The rearrangement links TRBV18 to TRBJ2-5, with D possibly TRBD1 on 6 matching bases. Per germline, CDR1 KGHSH and CDR2 LQKENI. The V end was cut by 3 bases, the J end by 5 bases, with 13 bases between. The CDR3 spans 14 residues.

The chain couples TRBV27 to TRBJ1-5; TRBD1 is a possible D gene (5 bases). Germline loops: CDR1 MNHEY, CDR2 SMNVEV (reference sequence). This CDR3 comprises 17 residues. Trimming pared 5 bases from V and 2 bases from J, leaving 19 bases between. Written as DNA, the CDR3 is TGTGCCAGCAGTATCTGGGGCGGGGGGATGGGCAATCAGCCCCAGCATTTT. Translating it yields CASSIWGGGMGNQPQHF.

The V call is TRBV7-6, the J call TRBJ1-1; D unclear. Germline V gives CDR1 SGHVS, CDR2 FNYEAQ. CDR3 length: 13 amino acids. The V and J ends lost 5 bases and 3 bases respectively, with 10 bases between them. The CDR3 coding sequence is TGTGCCAGCAGCCTCACCCGGTACACTGAAGCTTTCTTT. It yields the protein CASSLTRYTEAFF.

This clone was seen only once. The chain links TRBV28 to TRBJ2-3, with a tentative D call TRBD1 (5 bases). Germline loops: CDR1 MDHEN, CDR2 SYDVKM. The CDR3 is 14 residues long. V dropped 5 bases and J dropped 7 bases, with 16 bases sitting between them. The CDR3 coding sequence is TGTGCCAGCAGTCCCATTCAAGGGGCAAATACGCAGTATTTT. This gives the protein CASSPIQGANTQYF.

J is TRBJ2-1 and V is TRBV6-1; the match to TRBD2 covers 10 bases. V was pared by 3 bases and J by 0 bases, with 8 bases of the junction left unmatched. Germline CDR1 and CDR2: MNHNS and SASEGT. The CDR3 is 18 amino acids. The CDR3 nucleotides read TGTGCCAGCAGTGACGCCGGACTAGCGGCCAACTCCTACAATGAGCAGTTCTTC. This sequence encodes CASSDAGLAANSYNEQFF.

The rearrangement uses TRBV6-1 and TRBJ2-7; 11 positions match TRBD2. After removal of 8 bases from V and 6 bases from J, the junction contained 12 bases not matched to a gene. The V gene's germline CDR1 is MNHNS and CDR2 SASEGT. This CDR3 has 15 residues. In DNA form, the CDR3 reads TGTGCCAGCCGCCTCACTACTAGCGGGAGCTCCGAGCAGTACTTC. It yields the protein CASRLTTSGSSEQYF.

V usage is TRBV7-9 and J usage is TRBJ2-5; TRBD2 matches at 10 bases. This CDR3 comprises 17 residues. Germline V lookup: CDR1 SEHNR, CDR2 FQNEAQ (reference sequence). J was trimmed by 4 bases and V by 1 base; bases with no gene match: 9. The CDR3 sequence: CASSLVSGGAAGETQYF. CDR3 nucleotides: TGTGCCAGCAGCTTAGTGAGCGGGGGGGCCGCGGGAGAGACCCAGTACTTC.

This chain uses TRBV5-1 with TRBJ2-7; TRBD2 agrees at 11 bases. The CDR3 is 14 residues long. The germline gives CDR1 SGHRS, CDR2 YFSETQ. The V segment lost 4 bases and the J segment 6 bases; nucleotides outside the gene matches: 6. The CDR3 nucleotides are TGCGCCAGCAGCCCGGGACTAGCGGTTGTCGAGCAGTACTTC. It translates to CASSPGLAVVEQYF.

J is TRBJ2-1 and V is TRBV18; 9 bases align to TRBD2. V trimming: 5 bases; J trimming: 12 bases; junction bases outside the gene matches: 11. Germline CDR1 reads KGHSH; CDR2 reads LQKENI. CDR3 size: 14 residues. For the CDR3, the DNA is TGTGCCAGCTCAGTGGGTAGCGGGAGCCAGTCGCAGTTCTTC. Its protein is CASSVGSGSQSQFF.

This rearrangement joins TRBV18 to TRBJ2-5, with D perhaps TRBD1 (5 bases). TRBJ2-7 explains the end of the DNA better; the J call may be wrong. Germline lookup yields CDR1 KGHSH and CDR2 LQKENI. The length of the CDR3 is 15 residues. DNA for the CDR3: TGTGCCAGCTCCCACTCGTACAGGAACTCCTACGAGCAGTACTTC. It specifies CASSHSYRNSYEQYF.

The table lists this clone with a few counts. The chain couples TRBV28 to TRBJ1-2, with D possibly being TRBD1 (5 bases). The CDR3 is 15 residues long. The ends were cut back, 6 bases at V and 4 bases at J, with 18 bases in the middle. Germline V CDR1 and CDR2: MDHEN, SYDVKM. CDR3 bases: TGTGCCAGCAGGACAGAATACCGTCTTTTCTATGGCTACACCTTC. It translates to CASRTEYRLFYGYTF.